This entry describes one T cell receptor (beta chain). Antigen unknown. The data are from a study of blood T cells in healthy people across ages. With a J-beta primer mix and a sample-barcoded 5' primer, a second PCR ran roughly 6 to 11 cycles. Every sample gave at least 3 million paired-end reads containing CDR3. TCRdb fed the 5' RACE reads into MiXCR, producing one record per CDR3 protein. The sample contains hundreds of thousands of distinct CDR3 sequences, 55% to 75% of which appear only once. Study outcomes and limitations: Observed TCR beta diversity per million T cells went down as age went up. This fall followed a roughly linear course with age.

The clonotype originates from a man younger than 45 in good health. Sequencing input: blood.

In DNA, the CDR3 is TGTGCCAGCAGCCAACCGGGACAGGGAGGGTACGAGCAGTACTTC. It yields the protein CASSQPGQGGYEQYF. The chain is built from TRBV4-2 and TRBJ2-7; 9 bases align to TRBD1. The V and J ends lost 2 bases and 4 bases, in that order; junction bases with no gene match: 6. The germline gives CDR1 LGHNA, CDR2 YNFKEQ. This CDR3 has 15 amino acids.